This T cell receptor (beta chain) was profiled in a study of blood T cell repertoires in COVID-19. For the study at large: Samples taken during acute and convalescent COVID-19 were collected in the United States, Italy and Spain. Nucleic acid was either cDNA or gDNA, and it came from T cells, B-cell-depleted T cells, or PBMCs.

Authors' analysis steps: Reference gene primer amplification in the assay estimated nucleated cell counts. Measured with immunoSEQ multiplex PCR; TCRdb has only the in-frame clones, and not every one. The DNA was the basis for D and trimming; V, J and clone size are from that table. The sample includes some 50,000 clones, approximately 84% of them seen just once. Trimming took 5 bases from V and 8 from J, leaving 9 bases between them. This CDR3 region has 11 residues. Germline CDR1 DFQATT, CDR2 SNEGSKA (reference sequence). The chain couples TRBV20-1 to TRBJ1-4; the D is unclear. The sequenced sample consisted of peripheral blood. This receptor was identified in a middle-aged man with active COVID-19. The DNA for the CDR3 is TGCAGTGCTCCCGTTTTGGAAAAACTGTTTTTT. It encodes CSAPVLEKLFF.